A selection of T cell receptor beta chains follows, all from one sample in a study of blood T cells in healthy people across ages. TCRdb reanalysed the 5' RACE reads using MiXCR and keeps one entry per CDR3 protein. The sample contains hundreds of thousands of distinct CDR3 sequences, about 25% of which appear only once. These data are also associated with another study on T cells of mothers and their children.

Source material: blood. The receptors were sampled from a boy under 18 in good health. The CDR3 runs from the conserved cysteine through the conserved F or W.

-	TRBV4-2	CASSRPSDSGSHEQFF
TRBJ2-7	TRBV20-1	CSARRGQGAYEQYF
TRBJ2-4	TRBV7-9	CASSLGTGGVQYF
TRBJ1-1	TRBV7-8	CASSRWPGWDTEAFF
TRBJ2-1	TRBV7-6	CASSAWDRDNSYNEQFF
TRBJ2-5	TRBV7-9	CASSSTSGRARMREQYF
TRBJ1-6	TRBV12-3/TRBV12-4	CASSFTSGPNSPLHF
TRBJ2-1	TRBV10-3	CAISEGVDNEQFF
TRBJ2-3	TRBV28	CASSSSRDTQYF
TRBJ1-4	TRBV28	CASKGVNEKLFF
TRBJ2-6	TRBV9	CASSATGAGANVLTF
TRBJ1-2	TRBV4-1	CASSQEGTGYTF
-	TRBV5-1	CASSLEQSGVYEQYF
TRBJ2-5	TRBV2	CASSEEGRGSQETQYF
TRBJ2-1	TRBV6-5	CASGLKLYNEQFF
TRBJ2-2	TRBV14	CASSRRDPRSGELFF
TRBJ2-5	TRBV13	CASSAEPVRSTQYF
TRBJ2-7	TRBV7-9	CASSTRDRPYEQYF
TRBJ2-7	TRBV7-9	CASSYGTNSYEQYF
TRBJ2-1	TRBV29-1	CSVVGLLADPYNEQFF
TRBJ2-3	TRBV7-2	CASSLALRDTQYF
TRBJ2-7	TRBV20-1	CSAWSAGGLYEQYF
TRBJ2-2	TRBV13	CASSLGGLSSDTGELFF
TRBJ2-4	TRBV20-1	CSARDVTDIRNIQYF
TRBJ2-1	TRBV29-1	CSVEEGYNEQFF
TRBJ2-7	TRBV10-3	CAISNGGQVPYEQYF
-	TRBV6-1	CASTQQGTNEQFF